The present entry profiles one TCR beta chain with its context. Tregs were sorted as CD4+CD25+CD127-/low cells. The ends were cut back, 0 bases at V and 5 bases at J, with 13 bases in the middle. The CDR3 totals 15 residues. Germline-derived CDR1 and CDR2 are LGHDT and YNNKEL (reference sequence). TCRdb analysed the 5' RACE reads with MiXCR anew, one entry per CDR3 protein. This table holds tens of thousands of distinct CDR3 sequences, around 20% found once. The clonotype was recovered from a female donor with breast cancer. This chain connects TRBV3-1 to TRBJ2-5, with D possibly being TRBD1 (6 bases). The material sequenced was Tregs sorted from blood. In nucleotides, the CDR3 is TGTGCCAGCAGCCAAGATCGGTGGGGGCTGGAGACCCAGTACTTC. Translated: CASSQDRWGLETQYF.